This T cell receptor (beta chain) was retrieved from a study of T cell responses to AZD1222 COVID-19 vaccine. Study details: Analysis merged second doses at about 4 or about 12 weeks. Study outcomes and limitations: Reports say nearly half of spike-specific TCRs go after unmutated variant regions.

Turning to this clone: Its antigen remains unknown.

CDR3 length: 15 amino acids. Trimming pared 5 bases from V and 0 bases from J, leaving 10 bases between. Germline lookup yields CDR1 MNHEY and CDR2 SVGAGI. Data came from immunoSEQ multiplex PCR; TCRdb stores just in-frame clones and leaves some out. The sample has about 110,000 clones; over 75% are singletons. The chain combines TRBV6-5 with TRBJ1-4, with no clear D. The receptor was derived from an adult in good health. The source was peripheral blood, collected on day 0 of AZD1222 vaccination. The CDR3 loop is CASSRTEATNEKLFF. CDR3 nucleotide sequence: TGTGCCAGCAGTAGAACAGAAGCAACTAATGAAAAACTGTTTTTT.